These T cell receptor beta chains were read from a single sample in a study of shared clonotypes between healthy human individuals. The assay was immunoSEQ multiplex PCR, and TCRdb's table has in-frame clones only and misses some. The sample consists of 500,000 to 550,000 clones, roughly 95% of them appearing once. The source material was naive CD4+ T cells sorted from blood. All receptors derive from a woman in her twenties or thirties in good health. CDR3s include the opening cysteine and the closing phenylalanine or tryptophan. The D gene is left open where the match is weak. Rows give clone size only sometimes, using once, few, many, or a class for an expanded clone.

size	D	J	V	CDR3	DNA
NA	NA	TRBJ2-7	TRBV5-1	CASSPVGGSGEQYF	TGCGCCAGCAGCCCCGTCGGGGGTTCGGGCGAGCAGTACTTC
NA	NA	TRBJ2-7	TRBV13	CASSRRWSSYEQYF	TGTGCCAGCAGCCGGCGCTGGAGCTCCTACGAGCAGTACTTC
NA	NA	TRBJ2-1	TRBV5-6	CASSLGNTYNEQFF	TGTGCCAGCAGCTTAGGCAATACCTACAATGAGCAGTTCTTC
NA	NA	TRBJ2-2	TRBV28	CASSRDSGELFF	TGTGCCAGCAGTCGGGATAGCGGGGAGCTGTTTTTT
NA	NA	TRBJ1-1	TRBV28	CASSTNTEAFF	TGTGCCAGCAGTACAAACACTGAAGCTTTCTTT
NA	NA	TRBJ2-7	TRBV7-9	CASSLAGADEQYF	TGTGCCAGCAGCTTAGCGGGGGCAGACGAGCAGTACTTC
NA	TRBD1	TRBJ2-7	TRBV28	CASSIPGTGAYEQYF	TGTGCCAGCAGTATCCCCGGGACAGGGGCCTACGAGCAGTACTTC
once	NA	TRBJ1-2	TRBV6-1	CASSVLIEGYGYTF	TGTGCCAGCAGTGTGCTGATTGAGGGCTATGGCTACACCTTC
NA	TRBD1	TRBJ1-4	TRBV28	CASSPSSTGTGREKLFF	TGTGCCAGCAGTCCATCCTCAACCGGGACAGGGAGGGAAAAACTGTTTTTT
NA	NA	TRBJ2-2	TRBV27	CASSHRLVAGELFF	TGTGCCAGCAGTCATCGACTAGTAGCCGGGGAGCTGTTTTTT
NA	NA	TRBJ1-5	TRBV7-2	CASSPTGGGRTNQPQHF	TGTGCCAGCAGCCCGACCGGGGGGGGAAGGACCAATCAGCCCCAGCATTTT
few	NA	TRBJ1-5	TRBV27	CASNERTNQPQHF	TGTGCCAGCAACGAGCGCACTAATCAGCCCCAGCATTTT
NA	TRBD2	TRBJ2-7	TRBV10-2	CASSGLAESYEQYF	TGCGCCAGCAGCGGACTAGCGGAGAGCTACGAGCAGTACTTC
NA	NA	TRBJ1-2	TRBV28	CASSFIGTGGYTF	TGTGCCAGCAGTTTTATCGGGACGGGAGGCTACACCTTC
NA	NA	TRBJ2-3	TRBV10-3	CAISEEVVNTQYF	TGTGCCATCAGTGAAGAGGTAGTTAATACGCAGTATTTT
NA	TRBD1	TRBJ2-7	TRBV2	CASSGRGGDREHEQYF	TGTGCCAGCAGTGGACGAGGGGGGGACAGGGAGCACGAGCAGTACTTC
NA	NA	TRBJ2-7	TRBV28	CASSFRRQTTRRGDRYEQYF	TGTGCCAGCAGTTTCCGCCGTCAAACGACACGTCGAGGGGATAGATACGAGCAGTACTTC
NA	NA	TRBJ2-3	TRBV19	CASSISAPRQAQYF	TGTGCCAGTAGTATTTCGGCCCCTAGACAGGCGCAGTATTTT
NA	TRBD1	TRBJ2-6	TRBV7-9	CASIPGTESSGANVLTF	TGTGCCAGCATTCCCGGGACAGAAAGTTCTGGGGCCAACGTCCTGACTTTC
once	TRBD2	TRBJ2-2	TRBV7-7	CASSATSGTNTGELFF	TGTGCCAGCAGCGCGACTAGCGGGACGAACACCGGGGAGCTGTTTTTT
NA	NA	TRBJ1-4	TRBV5-4	CASSLVSGLGNEKLFF	TGTGCCAGCAGCTTGGTATCGGGATTAGGAAATGAAAAACTGTTTTTT
NA	TRBD2	TRBJ2-1	TRBV7-3	CASSPGTSGISGNEQFF	TGTGCCAGCAGCCCCGGGACTAGCGGGATCTCGGGCAATGAGCAGTTCTTC
NA	TRBD2	TRBJ2-2	TRBV18	CASSPLNQAGDTGELFF	TGTGCCAGCTCACCATTAAATCAAGCGGGAGACACCGGGGAGCTGTTTTTT
few	NA	TRBJ2-3	TRBV13	CASSLVPGSADTQYF	TGTGCCAGCAGCTTAGTGCCCGGGAGCGCAGATACGCAGTATTTT
NA	NA	TRBJ2-3	TRBV7-3	CASSLNGRGDVDTQYF	TGTGCCAGCAGCTTAAATGGAAGGGGCGATGTTGATACGCAGTATTTT
NA	NA	TRBJ2-7	TRBV18	CASSPTLRRDARDEQYF	TGTGCCAGCTCACCAACTTTGCGGCGGGACGCCAGGGACGAGCAGTACTTC
once	TRBD2	TRBJ2-3	TRBV5-1	CASSLLLAGVKPSTDTQYF	TGCGCCAGCAGCTTGCTGCTAGCGGGAGTTAAGCCTAGCACAGATACGCAGTATTTT
NA	NA	TRBJ2-7	TRBV28	CASSLVYEQYF	TGTGCCAGCAGTTTAGTCTACGAGCAGTACTTC
NA	NA	TRBJ1-5	TRBV28	CASSTENNQPQHF	TGTGCCAGCAGTACGGAAAACAATCAGCCCCAGCATTTT
NA	NA	TRBJ1-1	TRBV18	CASSTKGSGWNTEAFF	TGTGCCAGCTCAACTAAGGGTTCCGGATGGAACACTGAAGCTTTCTTT
NA	TRBD2	TRBJ2-7	TRBV19	CASRHPGTSGNYEQYF	TGTGCCAGTAGACATCCGGGGACTAGCGGTAACTACGAGCAGTACTTC
NA	NA	TRBJ2-3	TRBV15	CATSRGVDRNTDTQYF	TGTGCCACCAGCAGAGGCGTCGACAGAAACACAGATACGCAGTATTTT
NA	TRBD2	TRBJ2-3	TRBV6-4	CASRRASGDTDTQYF	TGTGCCAGCAGGAGGGCTAGCGGGGATACAGATACGCAGTATTTT